The entry that follows covers one T cell receptor beta chain sequence. This record comes from a study of blood T cell repertoires in COVID-19. The V end was cut by 3 bases, the J end by 6 bases, with 23 bases between. The CDR3 runs to 17 residues. CDR1 LNHDA and CDR2 SQIVND come from the germline V gene (reference sequence). Authors' processing steps: From reference gene primer amplification, estimates of nucleated cell counts were derived. Only in-frame clones appear in the TCRdb table, and some are missing; sequencing was by immunoSEQ multiplex PCR. V and J calls and clone size are given by that table; D and trimming were obtained from the DNA. The sample has 150,000 to 200,000 clones, 90% to 95% seen once; the top ten hold around 2%.

Sequencing used peripheral blood. The source is a woman between 55 and 75 years old with COVID-19, enrolled during active disease. The rearrangement uses TRBV19 and TRBJ1-2; the D gene is possibly TRBD1 (5 bases). The CDR3 region has the DNA TGTGCCAGTAGTATCGGCGGCAGGGCCGGTTGGGGTAATGGCTACACCTTC. Protein product: CASSIGGRAGWGNGYTF.